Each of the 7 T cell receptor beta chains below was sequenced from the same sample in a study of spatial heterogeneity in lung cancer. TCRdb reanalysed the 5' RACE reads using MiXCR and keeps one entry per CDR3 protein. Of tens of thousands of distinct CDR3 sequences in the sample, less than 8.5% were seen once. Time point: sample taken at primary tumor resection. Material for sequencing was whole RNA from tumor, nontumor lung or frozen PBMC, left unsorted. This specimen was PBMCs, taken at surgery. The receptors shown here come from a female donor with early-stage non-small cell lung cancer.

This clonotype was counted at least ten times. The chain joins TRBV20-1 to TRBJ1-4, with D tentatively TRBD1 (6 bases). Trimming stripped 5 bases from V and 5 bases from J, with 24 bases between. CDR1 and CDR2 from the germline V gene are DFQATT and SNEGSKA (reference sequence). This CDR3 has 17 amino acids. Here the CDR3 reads CSAPDPFTGQLNEKLFF. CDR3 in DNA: TGCAGTGCTCCAGACCCATTCACCGGACAGCTCAATGAAAAACTGTTTTTT.

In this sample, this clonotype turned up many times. CDR3 bases: TGTGCCAGCAGCTTAGTAGGGGGTCAGCCCCAGCATTTT. Its translation is CASSLVGGQPQHF. V is TRBV7-8 and J is TRBJ1-5; TRBD1 is a possible D gene (6 bases). In germline, CDR1 is SGHVS, CDR2 FQNEAQ. This CDR3 contains 13 residues. Deletions cut 1 base from V and 6 bases from J, with 7 bases between.

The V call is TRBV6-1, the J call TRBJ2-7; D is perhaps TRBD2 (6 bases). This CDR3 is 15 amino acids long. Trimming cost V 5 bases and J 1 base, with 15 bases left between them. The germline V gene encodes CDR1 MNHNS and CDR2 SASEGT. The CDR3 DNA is TGTGCCAGCAGTAGCCGACAGAGCGGGTCCTACGAGCAGTACTTC. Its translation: CASSSRQSGSYEQYF.

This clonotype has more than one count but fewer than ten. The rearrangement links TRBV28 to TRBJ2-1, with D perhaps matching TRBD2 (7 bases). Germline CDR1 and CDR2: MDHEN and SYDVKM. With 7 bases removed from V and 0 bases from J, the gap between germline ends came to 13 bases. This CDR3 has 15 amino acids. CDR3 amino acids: CASTRGGVSYNEQFF. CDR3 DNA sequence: TGTGCCAGCACCAGAGGGGGGGTCTCCTACAATGAGCAGTTCTTC.

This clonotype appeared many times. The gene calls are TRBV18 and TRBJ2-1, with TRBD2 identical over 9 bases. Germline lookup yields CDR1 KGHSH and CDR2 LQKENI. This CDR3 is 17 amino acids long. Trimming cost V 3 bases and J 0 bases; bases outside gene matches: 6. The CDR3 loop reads CASSPSGGTSSYNEQFF. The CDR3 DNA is TGTGCCAGCTCACCTAGCGGGGGAACCAGCTCCTACAATGAGCAGTTCTTC.

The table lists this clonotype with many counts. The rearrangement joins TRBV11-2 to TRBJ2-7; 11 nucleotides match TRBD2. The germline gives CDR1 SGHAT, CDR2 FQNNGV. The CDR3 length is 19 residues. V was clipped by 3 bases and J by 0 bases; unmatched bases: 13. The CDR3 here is CASSLVDVLAGGSSYEQYF. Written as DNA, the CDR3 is TGTGCCAGCAGCTTGGTTGATGTCCTAGCGGGGGGTAGCTCCTACGAGCAGTACTTC.

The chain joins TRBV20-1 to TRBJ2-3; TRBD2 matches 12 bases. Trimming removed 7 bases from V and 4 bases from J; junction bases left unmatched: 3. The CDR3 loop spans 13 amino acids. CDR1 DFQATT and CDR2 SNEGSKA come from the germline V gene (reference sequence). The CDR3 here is CSGRLAGADTQYF. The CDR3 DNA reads TGCAGTGGACGACTAGCGGGGGCAGATACGCAGTATTTT.